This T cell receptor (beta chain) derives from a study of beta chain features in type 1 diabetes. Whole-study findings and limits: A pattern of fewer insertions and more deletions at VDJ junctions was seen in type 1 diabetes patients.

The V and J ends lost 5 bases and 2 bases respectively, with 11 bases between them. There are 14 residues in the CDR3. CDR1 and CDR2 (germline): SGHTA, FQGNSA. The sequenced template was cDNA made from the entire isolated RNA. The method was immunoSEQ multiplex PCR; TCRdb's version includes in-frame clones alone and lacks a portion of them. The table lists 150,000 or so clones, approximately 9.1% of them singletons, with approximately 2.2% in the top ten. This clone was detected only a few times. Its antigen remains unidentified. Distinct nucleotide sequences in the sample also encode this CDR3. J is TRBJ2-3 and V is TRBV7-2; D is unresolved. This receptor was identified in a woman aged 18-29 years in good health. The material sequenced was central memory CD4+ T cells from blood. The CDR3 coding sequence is TGTGCCAGCAGCCTTAGCAGCTCCACAGATACGCAGTATTTT. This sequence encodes CASSLSSSTDTQYF.